Following are 27 T cell receptor beta chains from one sample sequenced in a study of cytomegalovirus exposure and HLA in healthy donors. In the PCR, 60 Vbeta and 13 Jbeta primers were used. Some clones are missing from TCRdb's copy, which holds only in-frame ones; the method was immunoSEQ multiplex PCR. The sample lists 150,000 to 180,000 clones; 65% to 75% were seen once. The sequenced sample was PBMCs. The receptors here all came from a man between 25 and 39 years old in good health and CMV-seronegative.

This clone was picked up a small number of times. V gene TRBV27 combines with J gene TRBJ2-2; 8 nucleotides agree with TRBD1. J gave up 6 bases and V 4 bases, and 7 bases lay outside the gene matches. The CDR3 consists of 15 residues. Germline V lookup: CDR1 MNHEY, CDR2 SMNVEV (reference sequence). In DNA, the CDR3 is TGTGCCAGCAGTTCGACAGGGGTAGGGTCCGGGGAGCTGTTTTTT. It specifies CASSSTGVGSGELFF.

This chain connects TRBV27 to TRBJ2-1, with a tentative D call TRBD1 (5 bases). CDR1 MNHEY and CDR2 SMNVEV come from the germline V gene (reference sequence). The CDR3 sequence is 15 residues long. V lost 1 base to trimming and J lost 7 bases, with 14 bases between them. CDR3 in DNA: TGTGCCAGCAGTTTATTAAGGGGATTCAGAAATGAGCAGTTCTTC. It is translated as CASSLLRGFRNEQFF.

The V and J genes are TRBV5-6 and TRBJ1-5; 7 positions agree with TRBD1. Germline CDR1 and CDR2: SGHDT and YYEEEE. The length of the CDR3 is 16 residues. The junction had 8 bases not matched to a gene; V was cut back by 0 bases and J by 5 bases. The CDR3 spells CASSLGAGGYDQPQHF. In DNA, the CDR3 is TGTGCCAGCAGCTTGGGGGCAGGGGGTTATGATCAGCCCCAGCATTTT.

This clone was picked up a small number of times. Here the CDR3 reads CASSEGGAGGTEAFF. CDR3 DNA sequence: TGTGCCAGCAGTGAGGGAGGCGCCGGTGGCACTGAAGCTTTCTTT. This rearrangement joins TRBV6-1 to TRBJ1-1; D unresolved. CDR3 size: 15 residues. Germline CDR1 MNHNS, CDR2 SASEGT. V was pared by 3 bases and J by 4 bases, with 15 bases between.

This rearrangement joins TRBV5-8 to TRBJ2-6; D might be TRBD1 (6 bases). The CDR3 is 16 amino acids. V lost 4 bases and J 4 bases, leaving 15 bases between the germline ends. Germline lookup yields CDR1 SGHTS and CDR2 YDEGEE. CDR3 sequence reads: CASSAYWTAGANVLTF. The CDR3, as DNA: TGTGCCAGCAGCGCCTACTGGACAGCCGGGGCCAACGTCCTGACTTTC. Drawing the rest from reference TRBV5-8 and TRBJ2-6, the complete variable domain is EAGVTQSPTHLIKTRGQQATLRCSPISGHTSVYWYQQALGLGLQFLLWYDEGEERNRGNFPPRFSGRQFPNYSSELNVNALELEDSALYLCASSAYWTAGANVLTFGAGSRLTVL.

The rearrangement uses TRBV15 and TRBJ2-2; the match to TRBD1 covers 7 bases. This CDR3 has 15 amino acids. Germline-derived CDR1 and CDR2 are LNHNV and YYDKDF (reference sequence). The J segment lost 2 bases and the V segment lost 5 bases, leaving 5 bases of the junction unmatched. The CDR3 DNA is TGTGCCACCAGCCCAGACAGGGACAACACCGGGGAGCTGTTTTTT. This translates into CATSPDRDNTGELFF.

This clone appeared a few times. This rearrangement joins TRBV5-6 to TRBJ2-7; 13 bases match TRBD2. This CDR3 has 17 residues. The germline CDR1 and CDR2 sequences are SGHDT and YYEEEE. The V and J ends lost 4 bases and 3 bases, in that order; junction bases with no gene match: 10. The CDR3 nucleotides read TGTGCCAGCAGCGGAGGACTAGCGGGGGCGGCCTTCTACGAGCAGTACTTC. Its protein is CASSGGLAGAAFYEQYF.

The chain uses TRBV11-2 and TRBJ1-2; D is undetermined. Trimming left V 1 base short and J 4 bases short, with 13 bases between. Germline values: CDR1 SGHAT, CDR2 FQNNGV. The CDR3 is 15 amino acids. The CDR3, as DNA: TGTGCCAGCAGCTTAGGTCAGGCCACATCCTATGGCTACACCTTC. Translation gives CASSLGQATSYGYTF.

This clone was detected only a few times. V and J are TRBV2 and TRBJ1-4, with 7 positions matching TRBD1. Germline assignment: CDR1 SNHLY and CDR2 FYNNEI. V lost 6 bases to trimming and J lost 4 bases; unmatched junction nucleotides: 2. The CDR3 spans 13 residues. The CDR3 reads CASRDRNNEKLFF. CDR3 DNA sequence: TGTGCCAGCAGGGACAGGAATAATGAAAAACTGTTTTTT.

The CDR3 nucleotides are TGTGCCAGCAGTTATCAGGGAGGGACTGAAGCTTTCTTT. Its protein product is CASSYQGGTEAFF. The chain employs TRBV6-6 and TRBJ1-1, with D tentatively TRBD1 (5 bases). Germline CDR1 and CDR2: MNHNY and SVGAGI (reference sequence). The CDR3 covers 13 residues. The V gene lost 3 bases and the J gene lost 5 bases, with 10 bases spanning the gap.

In regard to this clone: The junction departs from the called germline gene at one end, perhaps through a read error. This chain uses TRBV9 with TRBJ1-1, with D possibly TRBD1 on 6 matching bases. This CDR3 spans 15 amino acids. Germline lookup yields CDR1 SGDLS and CDR2 YYNGEE. CDR3 nucleotides: TGTGCCAGCAGCGCCTCGGGACACACGAACCCTGAAGCTTTCTTT. It encodes CASSASGHTNPEAFF.

This clone showed up just a few times. One end of the junction is discordant with germline, which a read error may explain. V and J are TRBV5-6 and TRBJ1-2; D is unresolved. The CDR3 runs 14 residues. CDR1 is SGHDT, CDR2 YYEEEE, per germline. This CDR3 reads CASSLAGRRYGYPF. The CDR3 nucleotides are TGTGCCAGCAGCTTGGCCGGGAGGAGATATGGCTACCCCTTC.

This chain connects TRBV6-1 to TRBJ1-4, with D hard to call. The germline gives CDR1 MNHNS, CDR2 SASEGT. This CDR3 region has 15 residues. The V gene lost 4 bases and the J gene lost 3 bases, with 12 bases spanning the gap. The CDR3 reads CASSAYYGANEKLFF. Here the CDR3 DNA reads TGTGCCAGCAGTGCCTATTATGGAGCTAATGAAAAACTGTTTTTT.

The J gene is TRBJ2-3, the V gene TRBV2, with 10 bases fitting TRBD2. V lost 7 bases, J lost 6 bases, and 7 bases stayed unmatched. The CDR3 runs 14 residues. Per germline, CDR1 SNHLY and CDR2 FYNNEI. CDR3: CASINSGGQDTQYF. Written as DNA, the CDR3 is TGTGCCAGCATTAATAGCGGGGGGCAGGATACGCAGTATTTT.

This chain uses TRBV28 with TRBJ2-7, with 7 bases identical to TRBD1. Germline trimming cut 0 bases from V and 3 bases from J; bases unmatched to any gene: 5. CDR1 and CDR2 (germline): MDHEN, SYDVKM. The CDR3 is 15 amino acids. CDR3 residues: CASSLWSGQSYEQYF. Written as DNA, the CDR3 is TGTGCCAGCAGTTTATGGTCGGGACAGAGCTACGAGCAGTACTTC.

J is TRBJ2-7 and V is TRBV7-8; a weak D match, TRBD1 (6 bases). The CDR3 is 15 residues long. Per germline, CDR1 SGHVS and CDR2 FQNEAQ. V was cut by 4 bases and J by 6 bases, with 19 bases left in between. CDR3 nucleotides: TGTGCCAGCAGCTCGTCCGGGACACCCGGTCTCGAGCAGTACTTC. This sequence encodes CASSSSGTPGLEQYF. Based on the CDR3 plus reference TRBV7-8 and TRBJ2-7, the full variable domain is GAGVSQSPRYKVAKRGQDVALRCDPISGHVSLFWYQQALGQGPEFLTYFQNEAQLDKSGLPSDRFFAERPEGSVSTLKIQRTQQEDSAVYLCASSSSGTPGLEQYFGPGTRLTVT.

The chain uses TRBV20-1 and TRBJ2-5, with unresolved D. The CDR3 spans 11 residues. Trimming left V 3 bases short and J 7 bases short, with 9 bases between. Germline lookup yields CDR1 DFQATT and CDR2 SNEGSKA (reference sequence). The CDR3 bases are TGCAGTGCTAGCCTGCCGGGGACCCAGTACTTC. Translated: CSASLPGTQYF.

The V call is TRBV6-5, the J call TRBJ2-1, with 9 bases identical to TRBD1. Germline V lookup: CDR1 MNHEY, CDR2 SVGAGI. The CDR3 extends over 16 amino acids. Trimming cost V 6 bases and J 4 bases; bases outside gene matches: 10. Here the CDR3 reads CASRYLGTGHYNEQFF. CDR3 sequence (DNA): TGTGCCAGCAGATACCTCGGGACAGGGCATTACAATGAGCAGTTCTTC.

This clone appeared a few times. This sample also contains other DNA sequences that code for the same CDR3. This chain links TRBV5-1 with TRBJ2-7; D may be TRBD1 (6 bases). The CDR3 is 13 residues long. Germline V gene sequence: CDR1 SGHRS, CDR2 YFSETQ. Trimming pared 4 bases from V and 2 bases from J, leaving 10 bases between. CDR3: CASSPRTAYEQYF. The CDR3 DNA follows: TGCGCCAGCAGCCCCCGGACAGCCTACGAGCAGTACTTC.

The chain recombines TRBV5-6 with TRBJ2-1; D remains ambiguous. Deletions cut 0 bases from V and 7 bases from J, with 5 bases between. CDR1 SGHDT and CDR2 YYEEEE come from the germline V gene. The CDR3 has 12 amino acids. The CDR3 DNA is TGTGCCAGCAGCTTGGGGGCTAATGAGCAGTTCTTC. It codes for CASSLGANEQFF.

V usage is TRBV4-2 and J usage is TRBJ2-3; TRBD2 matches at 12 bases. CDR1 is LGHNA and CDR2 is YNFKEQ in the germline V gene. V lost 0 bases and J lost 4; bases outside the gene matches: 5. The CDR3 extends over 17 amino acids. CDR3 coding DNA: TGTGCCAGCAGCCAAGACCCTAGCGGGGGGGCCGCAGATACGCAGTATTTT. It encodes CASSQDPSGGAADTQYF.

V and J are TRBV6-6 and TRBJ1-3; no firm D call. The CDR3 totals 13 residues. Germline assignment: CDR1 MNHNY and CDR2 SVGAGI (reference sequence). Between the trimmed V and J ends, which lost 4 bases and 3 bases, there was a span of 7 bases. This CDR3 is CASSSSLGNTIYF. CDR3 nucleotides: TGTGCCAGCAGTTCCTCTCTTGGAAACACCATATATTTT.

This clone was observed once. The CDR3 region has the DNA TGTGCCAGCAGCCCCGGACAGGGGCAACCAAAAGCTTTCTTT. As protein: CASSPGQGQPKAFF. The gene calls are TRBV5-8 and TRBJ1-1; 9 bases agree with TRBD1. The junction had 10 bases not matched to a gene; V was cut back by 4 bases and J by 9 bases. CDR1 is SGHTS, CDR2 YDEGEE, per germline. This CDR3 has 14 amino acids.

The CDR3 sequence: CASSRDNQETQYF. The CDR3, as DNA: TGTGCCAGCAGTAGGGACAACCAAGAGACCCAGTACTTC. This chain joins TRBV2 and TRBJ2-5, with D possibly TRBD1 on 6 matching bases. The CDR3 is made up of 13 amino acids. The V end lost 5 bases, the J end lost 0 bases, and 7 bases lay between the germline ends. CDR1 SNHLY and CDR2 FYNNEI come from the germline V gene.

The CDR3 DNA follows: TGCGCCAGCAGCCGCAAGGACTCACAACAAGAGACCCAGTACTTC. Amino acid sequence: CASSRKDSQQETQYF. J is TRBJ2-5 and V is TRBV4-3; a weak D match, TRBD2 (5 bases). CDR3 size: 15 residues. V was shortened by 4 bases and J by 2 bases, with 14 bases between the two germline ends. CDR1 is LGHNA, CDR2 YSLEER, per germline.

V usage is TRBV4-3 and J usage is TRBJ1-6, with TRBD1 identical over 8 bases. The CDR3 runs to 16 residues. The ends lost 0 bases at V and 4 bases at J; junction bases unmatched: 2. Germline V gene lookup returns CDR1 LGHNA and CDR2 YSLEER. This CDR3 is CASSQDGTGYNSPLHF. The DNA of the CDR3 is TGCGCCAGCAGCCAAGATGGGACAGGATATAATTCACCCCTCCACTTT.

CDR3 loop: CASSSGQANQPQHF. As DNA, the CDR3 is TGTGCCAGCAGCTCCGGACAGGCTAATCAGCCCCAGCATTTT. The chain joins TRBV7-8 to TRBJ1-5, with TRBD1 identical over 7 bases. CDR1 SGHVS and CDR2 FQNEAQ come from the germline V gene. The CDR3 sequence is 14 residues long. The junction had 4 bases not matched to a gene; V was cut back by 4 bases and J by 4 bases.